The 2 T cell receptor beta chains reported below all come from one sample, sequenced in a study of patients and donors after allogeneic stem cell transplantation. TCRdb analysed the RT-PCR reads with MiXCR anew, one entry per CDR3 protein. This sample carries fewer than 500,000 distinct CDR3 sequences, 16% of them seen once, and the ten largest clones take 7% to 7.5%. The sample was blood, either unsorted or a sorted T cell fraction (not recorded which). Receptors originate from a human donor who was either an allogeneic HSCT recipient or a stem cell or donor lymphocyte infusion donor (not recorded which). It is not recorded whose cells these are; they may come from a transplant donor.

The V gene is TRBV18, the J gene TRBJ2-3; D gene uncertain. Per the germline V gene, CDR1 is KGHSH and CDR2 is LQKENI. Trimming removed 0 bases at V and 4 bases at J, with 8 bases between. The CDR3 consists of 14 residues. The CDR3 DNA sequence: TGTGCCAGCTCACCACCGAGTAGGTCAGATACGCAGTATTTT. Its translation is CASSPPSRSDTQYF.

The sample holds a few counts of this clonotype. The chain joins TRBV7-9 to TRBJ1-5; D is possibly TRBD1 (6 bases). This CDR3 spans 15 amino acids. V gave up 5 bases and J gave up 2 bases, with 13 bases separating them. Germline CDR1 reads SEHNR; CDR2 reads FQNEAQ (reference sequence). CDR3: CASSPNRDGNQPQHF. The CDR3 DNA follows: TGTGCCAGCAGCCCGAACAGGGACGGCAATCAGCCCCAGCATTTT. Full variable domain (outside the CDR3, taken from reference TRBV7-9 and TRBJ1-5): DTGVSQNPRHKITKRGQNVTFRCDPISEHNRLYWYRQTLGQGPEFLTYFQNEAQLEKSRLLSDRFSAERPKGSFSTLEIQRTEQGDSAMYLCASSPNRDGNQPQHFGDGTRLSIL.